This passage covers 18 T cell receptor beta chains from one sample sequenced in a study of radiotherapy plus CTLA-4 blockade in lung cancer. Profiling relied on immunoSEQ multiplex PCR, and the TCRdb table lists in-frame clones only, not all of them. The top ten hold roughly 4.7% of the sample, which has about 31,000 clones, 60% to 80% seen once. The sequencing here drew on peripheral blood, taken from a patient treated with radiotherapy plus ipilimumab. Every receptor here comes from a human donor with non-small cell lung cancer whose response to radiotherapy plus ipilimumab could not be evaluated.

The V call is TRBV19, the J call TRBJ1-1, with 7 bases identical to TRBD1. The CDR3 length is 14 residues. The germline CDR1 and CDR2 sequences are LNHDA and SQIVND (reference sequence). V trimming: 4 bases; J trimming: 4 bases; junction bases outside the gene matches: 6. CDR3 DNA sequence: TGTGCCAGTAGTAGGGTACAGGGGAGCACTGAAGCTTTCTTT. Protein product: CASSRVQGSTEAFF.

The gene calls are TRBV11-2 and TRBJ2-5, with a tentative D call TRBD1 (5 bases). Germline V gene data show CDR1 as SGHAT and CDR2 as FQNNGV. The CDR3 runs 14 residues. V lost 1 base, J lost 5 bases, and 11 bases lay in between. CDR3 DNA sequence: TGTGCCAGCAGCTTAGGACAGAATGGGGAGACCCAGTACTTC. Its translation is CASSLGQNGETQYF. Full variable domain (rest looked up from reference TRBV11-2 and TRBJ2-5): EAGVAQSPRYKIIEKRQSVAFWCNPISGHATLYWYQQILGQGPKLLIQFQNNGVVDDSQLPKDRFSAERLKGVDSTLKIQPAKLEDSAVYLCASSLGQNGETQYFGPGTRLLVL.

The chain employs TRBV30 and TRBJ2-7; a weak D match, TRBD1 (6 bases). The V end was cut by 3 bases, the J end by 2 bases, with 11 bases between. The CDR3 length is 13 residues. Germline V CDR1 and CDR2: GTSNPN, SVGIG (reference sequence). This CDR3 reads CAWRVNRAYEQYF. The CDR3 DNA is TGTGCCTGGAGGGTCAACAGGGCCTACGAGCAGTACTTC.

The chain joins TRBV29-1 to TRBJ2-1; D is possibly TRBD1 (9 bases). Trimming took off 7 bases at V and 8 bases at J, with 30 bases between the two ends. Germline V gives CDR1 SQVTM, CDR2 ANQGSEA. The CDR3 contains 17 residues. The CDR3, as DNA: TGCAGCGCACTGACAGGGGGGGGGCGGGAGCGGGGGTATGAGCAGTTCTTC. Translating it yields CSALTGGGRERGYEQFF.

The CDR3 loop reads CASSIRQGETQYF. CDR3 DNA sequence: TGTGCCAGCAGTATCCGACAGGGCGAGACCCAGTACTTC. The rearrangement uses TRBV27 and TRBJ2-5; 7 bases agree with TRBD1. Germline CDR1 reads MNHEY; CDR2 reads SMNVEV (reference sequence). This CDR3 comprises 13 residues. J gave up 5 bases and V 5 bases, and 5 bases lay outside the gene matches.

This rearrangement joins TRBV5-1 to TRBJ1-5; D possibly corresponds to TRBD1 (5 bases). The CDR3 runs 14 residues. Trimming cost V 5 bases and J 5 bases, with 14 bases left between them. Germline V gene lookup returns CDR1 SGHRS and CDR2 YFSETQ. CDR3 coding DNA: TGCGCCAGCAGACAAGGACAAGGCGATCAGCCCCAGCATTTT. Its translation: CASRQGQGDQPQHF.

The chain recombines TRBV7-2 with TRBJ2-5; TRBD2 aligns across 10 bases. Trimming removed 4 bases from V and 5 bases from J; junction bases left unmatched: 10. Per germline, CDR1 SGHTA and CDR2 FQGNSA. The CDR3 spans 16 residues. The CDR3 DNA reads TGTGCCAGCAGCTCCCGGCGGCTAGCGGGAGCCGAGACCCAGTACTTC. Translating gives CASSSRRLAGAETQYF.

V and J are TRBV7-3 and TRBJ2-2; 7 bases map to TRBD2. The V gene end was trimmed by 8 bases and the J gene end by 5 bases; junction bases not matched to a gene: 8. Per the germline V gene, CDR1 is SGHTA and CDR2 is FQGTGA. This CDR3 contains 14 residues. The CDR3 coding sequence is TGTGCCAGCCAAGACACGGGAGGTACCGGGGAGCTGTTTTTT. It codes for CASQDTGGTGELFF.

The CDR3 here is CASSSGARGGMNTEAFF. DNA for the CDR3: TGTGCCAGCAGTTCGGGCGCCCGCGGGGGGATGAACACTGAAGCTTTCTTT. The J gene is TRBJ1-1, the V gene TRBV28; D may be TRBD1 (5 bases). The CDR3 is 17 residues long. Germline V gene sequence: CDR1 MDHEN, CDR2 SYDVKM. V shed 4 bases and J shed 0 bases, with 18 bases lying between them.

This clone was counted between two and nine times. The chain recombines TRBV5-1 with TRBJ2-7; a weak D match, TRBD1 (5 bases). The CDR3 is 15 amino acids. Germline values: CDR1 SGHRS, CDR2 YFSETQ. V was trimmed by 7 bases and J by 1 base, leaving 18 bases between them. The CDR3 coding sequence is TGCGCCAGCGGGCGAGACACAGGAAGGTCCTACGAGCAGTACTTC. Encoded protein: CASGRDTGRSYEQYF.

The chain combines TRBV30 with TRBJ2-2; 7 bases map to TRBD1. The CDR3 contains 13 residues. CDR1 and CDR2 (germline): GTSNPN, SVGIG (reference sequence). Unmatched junction bases numbered 4, after V lost 2 bases and J lost 7 bases. CDR3: CAWSSTGHGELFF. Here the CDR3 DNA reads TGTGCCTGGAGTTCGACAGGGCACGGGGAGCTGTTTTTT. Full variable domain (remainder filled in from reference TRBV30 and TRBJ2-2): SQTIHQWPATLVQPVGSPLSLECTVEGTSNPNLYWYRQAAGRGLQLLFYSVGIGQISSEVPQNLSASRPQDRQFILSSKKLLLSDSGFYLCAWSSTGHGELFFGEGSRLTVL.

This sequence joins TRBV2 and TRBJ1-2; D gene ambiguous. V lost 0 bases and J 5 bases, leaving 10 bases between the germline ends. The CDR3 extends over 14 amino acids. Germline loops: CDR1 SNHLY, CDR2 FYNNEI. In nucleotides, the CDR3 is TGTGCCAGCAGTGAAGCGGTGGGAGGATATGGCTACACCTTC. Its protein product is CASSEAVGGYGYTF.

V is TRBV28 and J is TRBJ2-1, with 9 bases aligning to TRBD1. This CDR3 is 15 amino acids long. V shed 6 bases and J 7 bases; nucleotides not matched to a gene: 10. Germline lookup yields CDR1 MDHEN and CDR2 SYDVKM. The CDR3 is CASSLGGTGQNEQFF. For the CDR3, the DNA is TGTGCCAGCAGCCTGGGGGGGACAGGGCAAAATGAGCAGTTCTTC.

In its sample, this clone was seen a few times. The chain recombines TRBV9 with TRBJ2-1, with 9 bases matching TRBD2. Germline V lookup: CDR1 SGDLS, CDR2 YYNGEE. The CDR3 loop spans 15 amino acids. The V segment lost 2 bases and the J segment 7 bases; nucleotides outside the gene matches: 7. CDR3 in DNA: TGTGCCAGCAGCGTCGGTGGCGGGAGGGCGAATGAGCAGTTCTTC. It translates to CASSVGGGRANEQFF.

V and J are TRBV7-6 and TRBJ2-1; 7 bases are a match to TRBD1. The CDR3 length is 18 residues. V shed 1 base, J shed 3 bases, and the junction held 12 bases outside the gene matches. Germline lookup yields CDR1 SGHVS and CDR2 FNYEAQ. Here the CDR3 DNA reads TGTGCCAGCAGCTTAGTCGGTGGGAGACAGGGTGGCTACAATGAGCAGTTCTTC. It yields the protein CASSLVGGRQGGYNEQFF.

The CDR3 sequence is CASSNQPVIQETQYF. CDR3 nucleotide sequence: TGTGCCAGCAGCAACCAACCGGTGATTCAAGAGACCCAGTACTTC. The chain joins TRBV11-1 to TRBJ2-5; D is unclear. The CDR3 covers 15 residues. V was trimmed by 5 bases and J by 2 bases, leaving 15 bases between them. Germline-derived CDR1 and CDR2 are SGHAT and FQDESV (reference sequence).

The chain links TRBV2 to TRBJ1-1; 7 bases are shared with TRBD1. The CDR3 has 13 amino acids. The J segment lost 6 bases and the V segment lost 4 bases, leaving 5 bases of the junction unmatched. Looked up from germline, CDR1 is SNHLY and CDR2 is FYNNEI. The CDR3 sequence is CASSVQGIAEAFF. CDR3 in DNA: TGTGCCAGCAGTGTACAGGGGATAGCTGAAGCTTTCTTT. Drawing the rest from reference TRBV2 and TRBJ1-1, the complete variable domain is EPEVTQTPSHQVTQMGQEVILRCVPISNHLYFYWYRQILGQKVEFLVSFYNNEISEKSEIFDDQFSVERPDGSNFTLKIRSTKLEDSAMYFCASSVQGIAEAFFGQGTRLTVV.

This sequence joins TRBV11-2 and TRBJ1-2; TRBD1 aligns across 11 bases. Trimming took 5 bases from V and 2 from J; bases not matched to a gene: 4. Germline V gives CDR1 SGHAT, CDR2 FQNNGV. The CDR3 totals 15 residues. The CDR3 bases are TGTGCCAGCAGCGCCGGACAGGGGGCGAACTATGGCTACACCTTC. This sequence encodes CASSAGQGANYGYTF.